The sample holds a few counts of the clone carrying this TCR beta chain. The length of the CDR3 is 12 residues. The V and J ends lost 6 bases and 7 bases respectively, with 12 bases between them. Amplification targeted TCR beta CDR3 regions from RNA transcripts. The HTBI primer set drove a first-round RT-PCR of the TCR CDR3. TCRdb called the multiplex PCR reads again in MiXCR, with one record for every CDR3 protein. The sample includes about 740,000 distinct CDR3 sequences, 14% of them seen just once. This entry comes from a study of T cells in Graves' hyperthyroidism and ophthalmopathy. Material: blood. The chain links TRBV12-3 or TRBV12-4 to TRBJ1-2, with a possible D match to TRBD1 (5 bases). This receptor was taken from a woman aged 18-29 years with Graves' hyperthyroidism. CDR3: CASSRGLSGYTF. DNA of the CDR3: TGTGCCAGCAGCCGGGGGTTGAGTGGCTACACCTTC.